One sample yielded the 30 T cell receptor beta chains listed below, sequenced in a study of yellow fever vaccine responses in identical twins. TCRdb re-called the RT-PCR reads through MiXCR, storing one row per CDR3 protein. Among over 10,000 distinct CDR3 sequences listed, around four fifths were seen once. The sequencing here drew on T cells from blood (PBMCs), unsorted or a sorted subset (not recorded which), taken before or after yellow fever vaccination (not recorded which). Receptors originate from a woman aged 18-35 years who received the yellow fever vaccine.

The CDR3 DNA reads as TGTGCCAGCACCGAGCGGGAGGGGTTCTCCTACAATGAGCAGTTCTTC. Its protein is CASTEREGFSYNEQFF. The chain couples TRBV7-2 to TRBJ2-1; TRBD2 matches 10 bases. The length of the CDR3 is 16 residues. Germline V CDR1 and CDR2: SGHTA, FQGNSA. V lost 7 bases, J lost 0 bases, and 6 bases stayed unmatched.

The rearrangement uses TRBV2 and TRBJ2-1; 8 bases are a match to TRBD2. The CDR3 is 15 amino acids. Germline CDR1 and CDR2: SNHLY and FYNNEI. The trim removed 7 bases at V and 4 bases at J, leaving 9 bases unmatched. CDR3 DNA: TGTGCCAGCACCCAGGCGGGGGGCCCGTACAATGAGCAGTTCTTC. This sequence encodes CASTQAGGPYNEQFF.

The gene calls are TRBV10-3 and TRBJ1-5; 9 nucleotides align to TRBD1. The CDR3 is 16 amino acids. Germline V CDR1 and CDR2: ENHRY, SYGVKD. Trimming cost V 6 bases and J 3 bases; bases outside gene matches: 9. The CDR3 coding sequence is TGTGCCATCAGCGACAAGGACAGGGGTAACAATCAGCCCCAGCATTTT. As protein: CAISDKDRGNNQPQHF.

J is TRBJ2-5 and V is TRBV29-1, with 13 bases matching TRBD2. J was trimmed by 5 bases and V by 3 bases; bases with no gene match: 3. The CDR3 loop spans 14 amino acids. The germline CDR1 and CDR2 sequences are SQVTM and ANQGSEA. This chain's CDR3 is CSVEGLAGKETQYF. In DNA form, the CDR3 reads TGCAGCGTTGAGGGACTAGCGGGAAAGGAGACCCAGTACTTC.

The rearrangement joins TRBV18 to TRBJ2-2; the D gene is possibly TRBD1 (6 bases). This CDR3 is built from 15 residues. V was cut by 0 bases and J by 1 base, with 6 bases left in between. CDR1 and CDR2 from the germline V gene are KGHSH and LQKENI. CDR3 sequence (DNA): TGTGCCAGCTCACCACCGGGACAGAACACCGGGGAGCTGTTTTTT. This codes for CASSPPGQNTGELFF.

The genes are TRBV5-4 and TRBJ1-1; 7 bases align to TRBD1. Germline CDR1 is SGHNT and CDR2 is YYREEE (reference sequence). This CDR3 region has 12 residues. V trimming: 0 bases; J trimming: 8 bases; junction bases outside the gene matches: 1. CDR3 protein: CASSLGQGEAFF. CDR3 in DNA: TGTGCCAGCAGCTTGGGACAGGGCGAAGCTTTCTTT.

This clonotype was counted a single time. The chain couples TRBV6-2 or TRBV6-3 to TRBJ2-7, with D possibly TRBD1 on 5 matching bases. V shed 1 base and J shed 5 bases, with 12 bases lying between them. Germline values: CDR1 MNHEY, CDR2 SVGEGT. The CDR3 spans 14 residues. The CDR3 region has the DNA TGTGCCAGCAGTTACTATGCCAGGGCCGACGAGCAGTACTTC. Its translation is CASSYYARADEQYF.

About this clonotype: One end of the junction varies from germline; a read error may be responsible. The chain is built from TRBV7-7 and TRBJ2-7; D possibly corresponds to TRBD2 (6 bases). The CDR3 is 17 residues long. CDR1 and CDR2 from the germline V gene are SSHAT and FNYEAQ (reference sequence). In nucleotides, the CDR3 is TGTGCTAGCAGCTTAGCTCTCGGGCGAACGGAGGGGTACGAGCAGTACTTC. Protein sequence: CASSLALGRTEGYEQYF.

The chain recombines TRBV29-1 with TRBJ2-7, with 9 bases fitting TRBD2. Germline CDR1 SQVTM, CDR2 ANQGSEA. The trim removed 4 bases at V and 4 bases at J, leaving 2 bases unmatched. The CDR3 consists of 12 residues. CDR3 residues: CSVGSGRYEQYF. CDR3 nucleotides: TGCAGCGTTGGTAGCGGGAGATACGAGCAGTACTTC.

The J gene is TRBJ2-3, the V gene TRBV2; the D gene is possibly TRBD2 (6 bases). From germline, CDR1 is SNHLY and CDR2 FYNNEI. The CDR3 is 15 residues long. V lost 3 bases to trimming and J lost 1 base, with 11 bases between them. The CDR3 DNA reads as TGTGCCAGCAGTGAGACTAGATCCGGCACAGATACGCAGTATTTT. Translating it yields CASSETRSGTDTQYF.

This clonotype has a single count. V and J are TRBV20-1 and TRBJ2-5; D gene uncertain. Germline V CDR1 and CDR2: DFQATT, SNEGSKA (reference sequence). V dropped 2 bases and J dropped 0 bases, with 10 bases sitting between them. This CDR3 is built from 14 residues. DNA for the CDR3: TGCAGTGCTAGAAAACTGAAGTACCAAGAGACCCAGTACTTC. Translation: CSARKLKYQETQYF.

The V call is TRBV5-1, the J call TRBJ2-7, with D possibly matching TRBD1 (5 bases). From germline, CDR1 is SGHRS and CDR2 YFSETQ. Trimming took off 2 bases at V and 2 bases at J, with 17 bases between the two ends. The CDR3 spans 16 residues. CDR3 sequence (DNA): TGCGCCAGCAGCTTTGATCCGGCAGGGTTTACCTACGAGCAGTACTTC. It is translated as CASSFDPAGFTYEQYF.

The CDR3 spells CASSPLAGGYEQYF. The CDR3 region has the DNA TGTGCCAGCAGCCCGTTAGCGGGAGGGTACGAGCAGTACTTC. The V and J genes are TRBV11-2 and TRBJ2-7; 11 nucleotides line up with TRBD2. V dropped 5 bases and J dropped 4; count of bases not matched to a gene: 4. The CDR3 totals 14 residues. CDR1 SGHAT and CDR2 FQNNGV come from the germline V gene.

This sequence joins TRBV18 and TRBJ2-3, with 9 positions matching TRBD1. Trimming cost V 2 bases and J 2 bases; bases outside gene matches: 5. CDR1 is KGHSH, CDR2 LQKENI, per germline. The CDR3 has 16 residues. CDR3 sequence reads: CASSPTGTGFTDTQYF. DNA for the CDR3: TGTGCCAGCTCACCAACCGGGACAGGGTTCACAGATACGCAGTATTTT.

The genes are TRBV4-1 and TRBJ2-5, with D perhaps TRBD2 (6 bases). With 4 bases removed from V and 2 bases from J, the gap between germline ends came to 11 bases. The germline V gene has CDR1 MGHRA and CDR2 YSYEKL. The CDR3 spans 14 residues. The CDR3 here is CASSPLLAQETQYF. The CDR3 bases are TGCGCCAGCAGCCCACTACTAGCACAAGAGACCCAGTACTTC.

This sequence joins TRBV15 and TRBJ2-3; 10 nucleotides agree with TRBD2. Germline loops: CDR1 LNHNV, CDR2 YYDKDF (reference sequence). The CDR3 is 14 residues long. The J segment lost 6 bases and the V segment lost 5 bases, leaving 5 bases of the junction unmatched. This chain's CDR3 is CATSATSGSDTQYF. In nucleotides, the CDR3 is TGTGCCACCAGCGCGACTAGCGGGTCGGATACGCAGTATTTT.

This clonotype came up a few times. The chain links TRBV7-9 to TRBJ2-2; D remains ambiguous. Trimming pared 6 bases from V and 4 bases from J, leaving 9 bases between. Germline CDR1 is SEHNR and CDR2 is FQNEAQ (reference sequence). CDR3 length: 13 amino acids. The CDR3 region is CASRDALTGELFF. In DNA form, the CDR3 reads TGTGCCAGCAGGGACGCACTCACCGGGGAGCTGTTTTTT.

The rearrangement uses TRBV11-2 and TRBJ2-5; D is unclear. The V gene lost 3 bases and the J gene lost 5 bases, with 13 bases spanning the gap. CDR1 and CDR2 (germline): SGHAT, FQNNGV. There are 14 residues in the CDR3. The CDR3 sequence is CASSFASLVETQYF. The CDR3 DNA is TGTGCCAGCAGCTTTGCATCCTTGGTGGAGACCCAGTACTTC.

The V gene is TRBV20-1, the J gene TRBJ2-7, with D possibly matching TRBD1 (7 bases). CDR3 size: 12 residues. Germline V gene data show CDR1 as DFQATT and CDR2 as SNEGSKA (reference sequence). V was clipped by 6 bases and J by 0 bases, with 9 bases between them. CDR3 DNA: TGCAGTGCGCGGGACAGCTCCTACGAGCAGTACTTC. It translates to CSARDSSYEQYF.

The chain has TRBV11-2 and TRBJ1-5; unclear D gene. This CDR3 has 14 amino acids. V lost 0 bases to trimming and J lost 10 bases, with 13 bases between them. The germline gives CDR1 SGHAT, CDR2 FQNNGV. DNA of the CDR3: TGTGCCAGCAGCTTAGATGCCCTATCAGCACCCCAGCATTTT. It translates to CASSLDALSAPQHF.

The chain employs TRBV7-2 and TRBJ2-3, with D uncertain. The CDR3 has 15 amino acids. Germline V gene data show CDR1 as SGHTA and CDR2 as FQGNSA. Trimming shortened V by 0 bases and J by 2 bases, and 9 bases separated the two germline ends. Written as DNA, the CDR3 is TGTGCCAGCAGCTTAGCCCCGGGTCCCACAGATACGCAGTATTTT. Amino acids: CASSLAPGPTDTQYF.

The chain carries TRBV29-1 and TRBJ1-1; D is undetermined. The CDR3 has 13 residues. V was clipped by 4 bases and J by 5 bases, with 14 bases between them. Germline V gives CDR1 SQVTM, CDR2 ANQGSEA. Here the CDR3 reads CSVVHPSSTEAFF. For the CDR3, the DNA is TGCAGCGTTGTACATCCTTCCTCGACTGAAGCTTTCTTT.

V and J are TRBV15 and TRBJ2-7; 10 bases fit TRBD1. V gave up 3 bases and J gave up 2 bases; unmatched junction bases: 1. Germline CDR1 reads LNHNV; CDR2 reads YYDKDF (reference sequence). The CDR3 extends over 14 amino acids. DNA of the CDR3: TGTGCCACCAGCAGGGGGACAGGGGCCTACGAGCAGTACTTC. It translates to CATSRGTGAYEQYF.

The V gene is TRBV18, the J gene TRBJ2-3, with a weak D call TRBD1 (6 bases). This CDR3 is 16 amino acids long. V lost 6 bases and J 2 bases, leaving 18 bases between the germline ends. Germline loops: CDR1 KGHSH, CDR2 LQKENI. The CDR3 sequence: CASSQLRDTLTDTQYF. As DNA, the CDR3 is TGTGCCAGCTCTCAGCTCCGGGACACCCTCACAGATACGCAGTATTTT.

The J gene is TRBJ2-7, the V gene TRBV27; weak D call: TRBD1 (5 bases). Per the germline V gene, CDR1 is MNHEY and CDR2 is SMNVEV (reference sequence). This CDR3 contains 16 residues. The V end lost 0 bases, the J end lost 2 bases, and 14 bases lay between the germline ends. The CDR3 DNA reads TGTGCCAGCAGTTTATCGACCGGATCAGGGACCTACGAGCAGTACTTC. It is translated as CASSLSTGSGTYEQYF.

CDR3: CASSQDLAGDVDEQFF. DNA for the CDR3: TGCGCCAGCAGCCAAGATTTAGCGGGAGACGTAGATGAGCAGTTCTTC. This chain uses TRBV4-3 with TRBJ2-1, with 9 bases that match TRBD2. The CDR3 spans 16 residues. After removal of 0 bases from V and 8 bases from J, the junction contained 8 bases not matched to a gene. Germline CDR1 reads LGHNA; CDR2 reads YSLEER.

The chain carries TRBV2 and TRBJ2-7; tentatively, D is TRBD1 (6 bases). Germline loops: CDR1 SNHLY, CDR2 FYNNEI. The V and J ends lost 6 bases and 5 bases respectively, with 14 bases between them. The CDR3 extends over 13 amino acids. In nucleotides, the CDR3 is TGTGCCAGCAGGCCCGGGACATCCGACGAGCAGTACTTC. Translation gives CASRPGTSDEQYF. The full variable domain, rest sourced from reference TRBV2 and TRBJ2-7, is EPEVTQTPSHQVTQMGQEVILRCVPISNHLYFYWYRQILGQKVEFLVSFYNNEISEKSEIFDDQFSVERPDGSNFTLKIRSTKLEDSAMYFCASRPGTSDEQYFGPGTRLTVT.

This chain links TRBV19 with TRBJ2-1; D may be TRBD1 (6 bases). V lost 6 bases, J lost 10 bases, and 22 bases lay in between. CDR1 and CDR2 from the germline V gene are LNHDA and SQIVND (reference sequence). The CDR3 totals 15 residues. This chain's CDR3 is CASSLLFTGIREQFF. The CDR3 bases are TGTGCCAGTAGCCTCCTTTTTACAGGGATAAGGGAGCAGTTCTTC.

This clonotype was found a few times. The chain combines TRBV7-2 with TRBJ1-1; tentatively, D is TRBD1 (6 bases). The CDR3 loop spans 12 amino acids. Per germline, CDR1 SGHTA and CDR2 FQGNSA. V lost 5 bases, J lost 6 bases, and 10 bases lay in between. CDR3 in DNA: TGTGCCAGCAGCCCAGGACAGTCTGAAGCTTTCTTT. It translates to CASSPGQSEAFF.

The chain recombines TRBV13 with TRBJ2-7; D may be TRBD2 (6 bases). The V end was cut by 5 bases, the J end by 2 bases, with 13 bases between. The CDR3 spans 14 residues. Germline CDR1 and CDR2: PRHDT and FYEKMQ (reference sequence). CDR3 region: CASSLGSGAYEQYF. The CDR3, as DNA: TGTGCCAGCAGCCTCGGATCGGGGGCCTACGAGCAGTACTTC.